Listed below are T cell receptor beta chains from one sample, sequenced in a study of blood T cell repertoires in COVID-19. Sequencing used immunoSEQ multiplex PCR; TCRdb keeps in-frame clones, though not all of them. The table records 170,000 or so clones, approximately 83% of them present only once. The sequenced material came from peripheral blood. The receptor source for this set is a man aged 45-65 years with active or convalescent COVID-19. Each CDR3 is given without its conserved first and last residue. A D gene is named only where the DNA matches it firmly.

TRBJ1-2 | TRBV5-6 | 12 | NA | ASTGQQYKYGYT
TRBJ2-5 | TRBV5-4 | 14 | TRBD2 | ASSLARSGSPETQY
TRBJ2-3 | TRBV6-5 | 13 | NA | ASKTGHPSTDTQY
TRBJ1-3 | TRBV29-1 | 11 | NA | SVEEGAGNTIY
TRBJ1-3 | TRBV6-5 | 12 | NA | ASSLQTSGNTIY
TRBJ2-2 | TRBV2 | 13 | NA | ASSVGGGNTGELF
TRBJ2-2 | TRBV7-6 | 14 | NA | ASSLKGRGFTGELF
TRBJ2-3 | TRBV27 | 13 | TRBD2 | ASGTSGGSTDTQY
TRBJ1-4 | TRBV12-3/TRBV12-4 | 11 | NA | ASSFSYSEKLF
TRBJ2-4 | TRBV14 | 11 | NA | ASSPNRVGIQY
TRBJ2-1 | TRBV4-1 | 13 | NA | ASSQGARLSNEQF
TRBJ1-2 | TRBV4-1 | 12 | NA | ASSQGGGPLGYT
TRBJ1-6 | TRBV11-1 | 13 | NA | ASSVGSSYNSPLH
TRBJ1-4 | TRBV28 | 14 | TRBD1 | ASSTGGQLNNEKLF
TRBJ1-5 | TRBV6-1 | 12 | NA | ASSEAGGNQPQH
TRBJ2-3 | TRBV6-5 | 13 | NA | ASSPQLAGTDTQY
TRBJ2-1 | TRBV9 | 14 | TRBD2 | ASSFRSGGALDEQF
TRBJ1-6 | TRBV19 | 11 | NA | ATRQVDNSPLH
TRBJ2-2 | TRBV10-3 | 12 | NA | AIEQGPNTGELF
TRBJ2-1 | TRBV15 | 10 | TRBD1 | ATHRQGNEQF